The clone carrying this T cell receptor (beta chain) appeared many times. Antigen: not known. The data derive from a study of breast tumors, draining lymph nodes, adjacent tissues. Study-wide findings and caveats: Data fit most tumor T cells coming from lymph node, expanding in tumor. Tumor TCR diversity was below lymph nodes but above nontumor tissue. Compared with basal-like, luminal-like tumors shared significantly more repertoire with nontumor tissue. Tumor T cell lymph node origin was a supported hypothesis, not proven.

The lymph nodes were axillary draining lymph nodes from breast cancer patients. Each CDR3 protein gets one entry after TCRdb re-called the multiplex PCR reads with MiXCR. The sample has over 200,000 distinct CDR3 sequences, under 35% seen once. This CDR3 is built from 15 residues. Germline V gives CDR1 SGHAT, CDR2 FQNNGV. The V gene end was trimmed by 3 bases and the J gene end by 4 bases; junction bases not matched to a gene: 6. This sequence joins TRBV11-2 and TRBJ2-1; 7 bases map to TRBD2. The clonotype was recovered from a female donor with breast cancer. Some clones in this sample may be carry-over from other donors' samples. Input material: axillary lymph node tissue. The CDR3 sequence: CASSFRGRLYNEQFF. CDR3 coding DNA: TGTGCCAGCAGCTTCCGCGGGAGACTTTACAATGAGCAGTTCTTC. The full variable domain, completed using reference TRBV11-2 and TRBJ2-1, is EAGVAQSPRYKIIEKRQSVAFWCNPISGHATLYWYQQILGQGPKLLIQFQNNGVVDDSQLPKDRFSAERLKGVDSTLKIQPAKLEDSAVYLCASSFRGRLYNEQFFGPGTRLTVL.